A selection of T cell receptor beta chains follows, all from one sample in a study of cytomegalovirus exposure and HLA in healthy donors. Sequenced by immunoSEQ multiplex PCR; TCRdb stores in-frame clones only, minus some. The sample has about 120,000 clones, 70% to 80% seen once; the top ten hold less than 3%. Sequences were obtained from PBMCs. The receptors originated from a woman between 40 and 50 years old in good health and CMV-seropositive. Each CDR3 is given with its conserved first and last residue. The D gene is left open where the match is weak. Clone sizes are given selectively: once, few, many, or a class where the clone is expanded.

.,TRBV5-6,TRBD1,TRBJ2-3,CASSQRTTGGYTQYF,TGTGCCAGCAGCCAGAGAACGACAGGGGGTTATACGCAGTATTTT
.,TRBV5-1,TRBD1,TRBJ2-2,CASSVGQGNTGELFF,TGCGCCAGCAGCGTGGGACAGGGGAACACCGGGGAGCTGTTTTTT
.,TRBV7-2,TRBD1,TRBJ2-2,CASSSTDRVNGELFF,TGTGCCAGCAGCTCCACGGACAGGGTTAACGGGGAGCTGTTTTTT
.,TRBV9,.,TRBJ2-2,CASSPRGALASGGLFF,TGTGCCAGCAGCCCTAGAGGCGCCTTGGCTTCCGGGGGGCTGTTTTTT
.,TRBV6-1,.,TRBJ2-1,CASREAGWNEQFF,TGTGCCAGCAGGGAGGCGGGTTGGAATGAGCAGTTCTTC
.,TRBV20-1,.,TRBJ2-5,CSATTGLGEYF,TGCAGTGCTACGACAGGACTGGGGGAGTACTTC
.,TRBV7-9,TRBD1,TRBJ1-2,CASSLVQGGDGYTF,TGTGCCAGCAGCTTAGTCCAGGGGGGAGATGGCTACACCTTC
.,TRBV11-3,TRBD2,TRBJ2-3,CASSSGLADTTDTQYF,TGTGCCAGCAGCTCGGGACTAGCGGATACGACAGATACGCAGTATTTT
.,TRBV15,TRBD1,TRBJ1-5,CATSHKTGGYGPQHF,TGTGCCACCAGCCACAAGACAGGGGGTTACGGGCCCCAGCATTTT
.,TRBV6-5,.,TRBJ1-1,CASRLTGQVTEAFF,TGTGCCAGCAGATTAACCGGACAAGTCACTGAAGCTTTCTTT
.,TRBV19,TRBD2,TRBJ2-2,CASSRLWAGGSDTGELFF,TGTGCCAGTAGTCGCCTTTGGGCGGGAGGATCGGACACCGGGGAGCTGTTTTTT
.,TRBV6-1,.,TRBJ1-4,CASSAEISNEKLFF,TGTGCCAGCAGTGCCGAGATTTCGAATGAAAAACTGTTTTTT
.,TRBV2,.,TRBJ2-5,CASSTTGQETQYF,TGTGCCAGCAGTACTACAGGGCAAGAGACCCAGTACTTC
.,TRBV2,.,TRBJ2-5,CASSDGQRETQYF,TGTGCCAGCAGTGACGGCCAGCGGGAGACCCAGTACTTC
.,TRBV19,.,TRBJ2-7,CASSMKMEGFEQYF,TGTGCCAGTAGTATGAAGATGGAGGGGTTCGAGCAGTACTTC
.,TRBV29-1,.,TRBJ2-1,CSVEGVRSSYNEQFF,TGCAGCGTCGAGGGAGTGCGGAGCTCCTACAATGAGCAGTTCTTC
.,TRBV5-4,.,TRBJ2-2,CASRETDLGTGELFF,TGTGCCAGCCGGGAGACAGATTTGGGAACCGGGGAGCTGTTTTTT
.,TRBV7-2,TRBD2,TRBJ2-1,CASSVGLAGVNEQFF,TGTGCCAGCAGCGTGGGACTAGCGGGAGTTAATGAGCAGTTCTTC
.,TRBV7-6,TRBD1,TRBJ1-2,CASSLRGDRGEDGYTF,TGTGCCAGCAGCTTAAGGGGGGACAGGGGAGAGGATGGCTACACCTTC
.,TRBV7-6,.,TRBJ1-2,CAISGTGGGYTF,TGTGCCATCTCCGGGACCGGGGGTGGCTACACCTTC
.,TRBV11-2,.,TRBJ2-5,CASSLFNGETQYF,TGTGCCAGCAGCTTATTTAACGGAGAGACCCAGTACTTC
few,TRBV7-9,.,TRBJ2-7,CASSFEANYEQYF,TGTGCCAGCAGCTTCGAGGCAAACTACGAGCAGTACTTC
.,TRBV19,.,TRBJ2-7,CASSSRRRDSFSAYEQYF,TGTGCCAGTAGTTCCCGGCGCCGGGACTCCTTTTCGGCCTACGAGCAGTACTTC
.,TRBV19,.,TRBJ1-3,CASKLMFSGNTIYF,TGTGCCAGTAAACTCATGTTCTCTGGAAACACCATATATTTT
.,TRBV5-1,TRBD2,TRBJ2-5,CASSKRLAEGQETQYF,TGCGCCAGCAGCAAACGACTAGCGGAGGGACAAGAGACCCAGTACTTC
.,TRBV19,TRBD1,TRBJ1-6,CASSNTLGTADSPLHF,TGTGCCAGTAGTAATACTTTGGGGACAGCAGATTCACCCCTCCACTTT
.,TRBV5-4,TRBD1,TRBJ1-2,CASSPPPGQGSNYGYTF,TGTGCCAGCAGCCCGCCACCGGGACAGGGTTCAAACTATGGCTACACCTTC
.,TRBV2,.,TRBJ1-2,CASSAGQGGYTF,TGTGCCAGCAGTGCGGGGCAGGGGGGCTACACCTTC
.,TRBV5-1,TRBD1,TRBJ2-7,CASSGTGGDHEQYF,TGCGCCAGCAGTGGGACAGGGGGGGACCACGAGCAGTACTTC
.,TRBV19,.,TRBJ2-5,CASSMVGRGAGQETQYF,TGTGCCAGTAGTATGGTCGGCAGGGGCGCAGGCCAAGAGACCCAGTACTTC
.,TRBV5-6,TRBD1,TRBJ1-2,CASNPGQVYGYTF,TGTGCCAGCAACCCCGGACAGGTTTATGGCTACACCTTC
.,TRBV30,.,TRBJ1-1,CAWSVQRTVRAFF,TGTGCCTGGAGTGTACAGAGGACAGTTAGGGCTTTCTTT
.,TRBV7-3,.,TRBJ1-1,CASSLTPPGYGEAFF,TGTGCCAGCAGCTTAACGCCTCCAGGGTACGGTGAAGCTTTCTTT
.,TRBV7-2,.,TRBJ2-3,CASSLASASTDTQYF,TGTGCCAGCAGCTTAGCTAGCGCGAGCACAGATACGCAGTATTTT
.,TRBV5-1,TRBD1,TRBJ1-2,CASSLGARGRDGYTF,TGCGCCAGCAGCTTGGGGGCCAGGGGGCGAGATGGCTACACCTTC
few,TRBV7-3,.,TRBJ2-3,CASTQDVGGTQYF,TGTGCCAGCACCCAAGACGTCGGCGGTACGCAGTATTTT
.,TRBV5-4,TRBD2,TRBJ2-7,CASSLGQSGIYEQYF,TGTGCCAGCAGCTTGGGACAGAGCGGGATATACGAGCAGTACTTC
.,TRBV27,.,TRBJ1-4,CASSPPGMPWGKLFF,TGTGCCAGCAGCCCCCCCGGGATGCCTTGGGGAAAACTGTTTTTT
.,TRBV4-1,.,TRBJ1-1,CASSQVEATEAFF,TGCGCCAGCAGCCAAGTTGAGGCGACTGAAGCTTTCTTT
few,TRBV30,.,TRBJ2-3,CAWWDSRGPDTQYF,TGTGCCTGGTGGGACTCTAGGGGACCAGATACGCAGTATTTT